The clone carrying this T cell receptor beta chain appeared once. Its antigen is still unknown. This sample stems from a study of somatic mutations in cytotoxic T cells in rheumatoid arthritis. Whole-study findings and limits: CD8+ clonality rose with age in rheumatoid arthritis patients, unlike in healthy controls.

Trimming shortened V by 4 bases and J by 0 bases, and 10 bases separated the two germline ends. The CDR3 loop spans 15 amino acids. Per the germline V gene, CDR1 is MNHEY and CDR2 is SMNVEV (reference sequence). Assay: immunoSEQ multiplex PCR; the TCRdb copy retains only in-frame clones and omits some. Found here are more than 20,000 clones, about 80% of them singletons; the top ten hold over 4%. The source material was CD8+ T cells sorted from blood. The rearrangement uses TRBV27 and TRBJ2-1; perhaps TRBD1 as D (6 bases). The TCR sequence derives from a man aged 50 to 60 in good health. This chain's CDR3 is CASSYTGSSYNEQFF. The DNA for the CDR3 is TGTGCCAGCAGTTACACAGGGAGCTCCTACAATGAGCAGTTCTTC.